One sample yielded the 11 T cell receptor beta chains listed below, sequenced in a study of blood T cells in healthy people across ages. The use of a sample-barcoded 5' primer and a J-beta primer mix characterized a second PCR of about 6 to 11 cycles. TCRdb re-called the 5' RACE reads with MiXCR, one entry per CDR3 protein. Of about 1.6 million distinct CDR3 sequences in the sample, around 36% were seen once. Input material: blood. These receptors all come from a woman aged 30 to 39 in good health.

The rearrangement joins TRBV6-1 to TRBJ2-7; either TRBD1 or TRBD2 may fit D (5 bases each). The CDR3 is 13 residues long. Per germline, CDR1 MNHNS and CDR2 SASEGT. Trimming cost V 1 base and J 7 bases, with 11 bases left between them. DNA for the CDR3: TGTGCCAGCAGTGAAGGCCCCGGGGCAGAGCAGTACTTC. Protein: CASSEGPGAEQYF.

CDR3 in DNA: TGTGCCAGCAGCTTAAGGAGAGGGACAGGGAGAAACACTGAAGCTTTCTTT. Its protein product is CASSLRRGTGRNTEAFF. The chain is built from TRBV11-2 and TRBJ1-1; 9 bases fit TRBD1. V shed 2 bases and J 2 bases; nucleotides not matched to a gene: 9. Germline CDR1 and CDR2: SGHAT and FQNNGV. The CDR3 is 17 residues long.

The table lists this clonotype with many counts. V usage is TRBV10-3 and J usage is TRBJ2-1; D is possibly TRBD1 (5 bases). In germline, CDR1 is ENHRY, CDR2 SYGVKD. The CDR3 is made up of 14 amino acids. Between the trimmed V and J ends, which lost 0 bases and 7 bases, there was a span of 10 bases. The DNA for the CDR3 is TGTGCCATCAGTGAGTCGCCAGGGCGTAATGAGCAGTTCTTC. It is translated as CAISESPGRNEQFF.

Many counts were recorded for this clonotype. This chain joins TRBV10-3 and TRBJ2-7; 7 nucleotides line up with TRBD2. V lost 7 bases to trimming and J lost 7 bases; unmatched junction nucleotides: 4. CDR3 length equals 11 residues. CDR1 ENHRY and CDR2 SYGVKD come from the germline V gene. The CDR3 is CAIMTGGEQYF. The CDR3 DNA follows: TGTGCCATCATGACCGGGGGGGAGCAGTACTTC.

This chain uses TRBV2 with TRBJ2-1, with TRBD2 matching over 13 bases. CDR3 size: 16 residues. Germline V lookup: CDR1 SNHLY, CDR2 FYNNEI. J was trimmed by 7 bases and V by 5 bases; bases with no gene match: 8. CDR3 sequence reads: CASSKQGTSGANEQFF. CDR3 bases: TGTGCCAGCAGTAAACAGGGGACTAGCGGGGCGAATGAGCAGTTCTTC.

This clonotype was recorded once. V and J are TRBV20-1 and TRBJ2-5, with D uncertain. With 5 bases removed from V and 4 bases from J, the gap between germline ends came to 17 bases. The CDR3 has 14 residues. Germline V gene sequence: CDR1 DFQATT, CDR2 SNEGSKA (reference sequence). The CDR3 sequence: CSAPHVKNRETQYF. In nucleotides, the CDR3 is TGCAGTGCTCCCCACGTGAAGAACCGAGAGACCCAGTACTTC.

V gene TRBV5-5 combines with J gene TRBJ2-6; D remains unclear. Germline V gene data show CDR1 as SGHKS and CDR2 as YYEKEE (reference sequence). Trimming cost V 4 bases and J 2 bases, with 7 bases left between them. This CDR3 comprises 14 residues. CDR3 region: CASSPRTGANVLTF. The CDR3 DNA reads TGTGCCAGCAGCCCCAGGACTGGGGCCAACGTCCTGACTTTC. The variable domain in full, completed from reference TRBV5-5 and TRBJ2-6, reads DAGVTQSPTHLIKTRGQQVTLRCSPISGHKSVSWYQQVLGQGPQFIFQYYEKEERGRGNFPDRFSARQFPNYSSELNVNALLLGDSALYLCASSPRTGANVLTFGAGSRLTVL.

The chain employs TRBV7-6 and TRBJ1-1; D is perhaps TRBD1 (5 bases). Trimming shortened V by 0 bases and J by 6 bases, and 8 bases separated the two germline ends. CDR3 size: 13 residues. Per the germline V gene, CDR1 is SGHVS and CDR2 is FNYEAQ. CDR3 sequence reads: CASSLAGGAEAFF. In nucleotides, the CDR3 is TGTGCCAGCAGCTTAGCGGGGGGGGCTGAAGCTTTCTTT. The full variable domain, with the rest looked up from reference TRBV7-6 and TRBJ1-1, is GAGVSQSPRYKVTKRGQDVALRCDPISGHVSLYWYRQALGQGPEFLTYFNYEAQQDKSGLPNDRFSAERPEGSISTLTIQRTEQRDSAMYRCASSLAGGAEAFFGQGTRLTVV.

The genes are TRBV27 and TRBJ2-7; no firm D call. The V gene's germline CDR1 is MNHEY and CDR2 SMNVEV (reference sequence). V was clipped by 0 bases and J by 1 base, with 10 bases between them. The CDR3 length is 15 residues. The CDR3 is CASSLSVGQSYEQYF. As DNA, the CDR3 is TGTGCCAGCAGTTTATCAGTAGGGCAGTCCTACGAGCAGTACTTC.

Here the CDR3 DNA reads TGTGCCATCAGTGAGACGCAGGCGTACAATGAGCAGTTCTTC. Encoded protein: CAISETQAYNEQFF. The chain is built from TRBV10-3 and TRBJ2-1; D is uncertain. The CDR3 loop spans 14 amino acids. Germline lookup yields CDR1 ENHRY and CDR2 SYGVKD. Trimming removed 2 bases from V and 4 bases from J, with 9 bases in between.

This clonotype was picked up a small number of times. V is TRBV10-3 and J is TRBJ2-5; either TRBD1 or TRBD2 may fit D (6 bases each). The V end was cut by 7 bases, the J end by 4 bases, with 25 bases between. CDR3 size: 17 residues. Per the germline V gene, CDR1 is ENHRY and CDR2 is SYGVKD. This CDR3 reads CAIKTPTRGISGETQYF. The DNA of the CDR3 is TGTGCCATCAAGACCCCGACTAGGGGGATTTCAGGAGAGACCCAGTACTTC.